A single sample is the source of the 14 T cell receptor beta chains below, sequenced in a study of blood T cell repertoires in COVID-19. TCRdb keeps only in-frame clones here, not all; method: immunoSEQ multiplex PCR. The sample holds roughly 150,000 clones; around 82% are singletons and the top ten take 11%. Sequencing was done on a sample of peripheral blood. These TCRs come from a man aged 65 to 79 with active or convalescent COVID-19.

The chain carries TRBV7-2 and TRBJ2-1; TRBD2 might be the D (6 bases). The CDR3 runs 13 residues. Germline CDR1 reads SGHTA; CDR2 reads FQGNSA. Trimming stripped 5 bases from V and 8 bases from J, with 13 bases between. CDR3 in amino acids: CASSIKEGHEQFF. CDR3 coding DNA: TGTGCCAGCAGCATAAAGGAGGGGCATGAGCAGTTCTTC.

This chain uses TRBV24-1 with TRBJ2-1, with D possibly TRBD2 on 5 matching bases. Germline V gene lookup returns CDR1 KGHDR and CDR2 SFDVKD. The V and J ends lost 4 bases and 6 bases respectively, with 18 bases between them. The CDR3 is 16 residues long. The CDR3 sequence is CATSDPRASNGNEQFF. The DNA for the CDR3 is TGTGCCACCAGTGACCCCCGGGCTAGCAACGGCAATGAGCAGTTCTTC.

The chain couples TRBV2 to TRBJ1-5, with D possibly matching TRBD1 (6 bases). Germline V CDR1 and CDR2: SNHLY, FYNNEI. The V gene lost 4 bases and the J gene lost 0 bases, with 10 bases spanning the gap. CDR3 length: 15 residues. In DNA, the CDR3 is TGTGCCAGCAGTGGTCAGGGGATTAGCAATCAGCCCCAGCATTTT. It yields the protein CASSGQGISNQPQHF.

V usage is TRBV30 and J usage is TRBJ2-5, with 9 bases identical to TRBD1. J was trimmed by 2 bases and V by 3 bases; bases with no gene match: 4. The CDR3 is 14 amino acids. From germline, CDR1 is GTSNPN and CDR2 SVGIG (reference sequence). CDR3 in amino acids: CAWSGGQGQETQYF. Here the CDR3 DNA reads TGTGCCTGGAGCGGGGGACAGGGACAAGAGACCCAGTACTTC.

CDR3 in amino acids: CASGKTARGQPQHF. The CDR3 bases are TGTGCCAGTGGAAAGACGGCCAGGGGCCAGCCCCAGCATTTT. This rearrangement joins TRBV19 to TRBJ1-5; D perhaps matches TRBD1 (6 bases). Between the trimmed V and J ends, which lost 8 bases and 7 bases, there was a span of 18 bases. Per the germline V gene, CDR1 is LNHDA and CDR2 is SQIVND (reference sequence). This CDR3 spans 14 amino acids.

As regards this clone: Other DNA sequences in this sample translate to the same CDR3. The chain uses TRBV27 and TRBJ2-7, with TRBD1 matching over 10 bases. The ends lost 6 bases at V and 2 bases at J; junction bases unmatched: 7. Germline CDR1 reads MNHEY; CDR2 reads SMNVEV (reference sequence). The CDR3 extends over 15 amino acids. The CDR3 loop reads CASSRPGQGAYEQYF. For the CDR3, the DNA is TGTGCCAGCAGCCGACCCGGACAGGGGGCCTACGAGCAGTACTTC.

CDR3 amino acids: CASSDPTRSSYNEQFF. The CDR3, as DNA: TGTGCCAGCAGTGACCCAACTAGGAGCTCCTACAATGAGCAGTTCTTC. The genes are TRBV25-1 and TRBJ2-1; TRBD2 is a possible D gene (5 bases). Germline V gene lookup returns CDR1 MGHDK and CDR2 SYGVNS. CDR3 length equals 16 residues. Trimming shortened V by 3 bases and J by 0 bases, and 12 bases separated the two germline ends.

The chain has TRBV29-1 and TRBJ1-2; D perhaps matches TRBD1 (5 bases). CDR1 and CDR2 from the germline V gene are SQVTM and ANQGSEA. Deletions cut 5 bases from V and 5 bases from J, with 12 bases between. CDR3 length: 12 residues. DNA of the CDR3: TGCAGCGTTAGCCAGGGTTATTATGGCTACACCTTC. Translated: CSVSQGYYGYTF.

This chain links TRBV7-2 with TRBJ2-3; 9 positions match TRBD1. Unmatched junction bases numbered 7, after V lost 4 bases and J lost 5 bases. CDR1 is SGHTA, CDR2 FQGNSA, per germline. The CDR3 extends over 15 amino acids. The CDR3 is CASSSHRGQGDTQYF. In DNA, the CDR3 is TGTGCCAGCAGCTCTCACAGGGGGCAGGGAGATACGCAGTATTTT.

This chain uses TRBV3-1 (or the pseudogene TRBV3-2) with TRBJ2-5; D may be TRBD2 (6 bases). The germline V and J ends were trimmed by 1 base and 6 bases, with 30 bases remaining between them. The CDR3 covers 20 residues. Germline V CDR1 and CDR2: LGHDT, YNNKEL (reference sequence). The CDR3 nucleotides read TGTGCCAGCAGCCAAGGCCAAGGCCCAGGCCCGGGGGTGGGAAGGAAGACCCAGTACTTC. Translated: CASSQGQGPGPGVGRKTQYF.

This clone was observed once. The chain combines TRBV10-3 with TRBJ2-7, with 7 nucleotides matching TRBD1. Germline CDR1 is ENHRY and CDR2 is SYGVKD. This CDR3 spans 16 amino acids. V shed 0 bases and J 3 bases; nucleotides not matched to a gene: 8. CDR3 residues: CAISESSGQVSYEQYF. In nucleotides, the CDR3 is TGTGCCATCAGTGAGTCGTCCGGACAGGTTAGCTACGAGCAGTACTTC.

The V call is TRBV2, the J call TRBJ2-7; tentatively, D is TRBD2 (5 bases). Germline-derived CDR1 and CDR2 are SNHLY and FYNNEI. This CDR3 spans 14 amino acids. V lost 7 bases, J lost 1 base, and 14 bases lay in between. DNA of the CDR3: TGTGCCAGCACTCGGGTCGGGGAGTCCTACGAGCAGTACTTC. Translating it yields CASTRVGESYEQYF.

This clone was counted between two and nine times. This chain uses TRBV18 with TRBJ1-6; 7 positions agree with TRBD1. The V segment lost 5 bases and the J segment 8 bases; nucleotides outside the gene matches: 6. The CDR3 extends over 14 amino acids. CDR1 and CDR2 (germline): KGHSH, LQKENI. CDR3 in amino acids: CASSSRGSDSPLHF. CDR3 DNA sequence: TGTGCCAGCTCAAGCAGGGGGTCTGATTCACCCCTCCACTTT.

This chain uses TRBV7-3 with TRBJ1-1, with D perhaps TRBD1 (6 bases). The V gene lost 5 bases and the J gene lost 8 bases, with 15 bases spanning the gap. The CDR3 runs to 13 residues. Looked up from germline, CDR1 is SGHTA and CDR2 is FQGTGA. The DNA of the CDR3 is TGTGCCAGCAGCCCCAACCGTGACAGGGAAGCTTTCTTT. Translation: CASSPNRDREAFF.